This is a list of T cell receptor beta chains from one sample in a study of T cells after posttransplantation cyclophosphamide. The protocol was immunoSEQ multiplex PCR, while the TCRdb copy is restricted to in-frame clones and leaves out a portion. The table lists 6,000 to 7,000 clones, around 92% of them singletons, with 13% in the top ten. The sample consisted of PBMCs, taken approximately 1,500 days after allogeneic stem cell transplant with posttransplant cyclophosphamide. The receptors originated from a female patient aged 50-59 years who received an allogeneic stem cell transplant from a related donor, was CMV-positive, and had no GVHD. Part of the T cell pool may stem from the graft donor. The conserved cysteine and the conserved F or W are not part of the CDR3 here.

ATSTGLDAGELF	TRBJ2-2	TRBV15
ASSIGLREQY	TRBJ2-7	TRBV19
ASSISGSYEQY	TRBJ2-7	TRBV11-3
ASSLSGTGDDGYT	TRBJ1-2	TRBV28
ASSKKTEGGEKLF	TRBJ1-4	TRBV5-4
ASSLRTGMLNYGYT	TRBJ1-2	TRBV7-2
ASSLEATSSYNEQF	TRBJ2-1	TRBV7-3
ASSTYRDRSLDTQY	TRBJ2-3	TRBV19
ASSGGFWGRPSTDTQY	TRBJ2-3	TRBV5-6
ASSVGGRPDYEQY	TRBJ2-7	TRBV9
ASSIPSEAAYNEQF	TRBJ2-1	TRBV19